Reported below is one T cell receptor beta chain. This clonotype was detected many times. There is no known antigen for this receptor. Base qualities are not provided; no much larger clone lies one nucleotide away. Stable Graves' hyperthyroidism was defined as the absence of progression to ophthalmopathy over 18 months of follow-up. Hyperthyroidism patients were newly diagnosed, with disease duration under 2 months, and aged 18 to 65 years. The study excluded patients with uncontrolled infections, other autoimmune diseases, pregnancy or lactation. Diagnoses were based on clinical symptoms, serum thyroxine and TRAb, thyroid ultrasound and orbital computed tomography. Ficoll-Paque density gradient centrifugation was used to isolate PBMCs from about 9 ml of fresh peripheral blood. Trizol reagent was used to extract total RNA, and RNA quality was then checked on an Agilent 2100 Bioanalyzer. Trimming at the junction amounts to 4 bases on V and 1 base on J, and the germline ends lie 8 bases apart. Including the terminal cysteine and phenylalanine, the CDR3 comprises 14 residues. Solely the CDR3 DNA is kept, with 42 bases framed from the first base. The germline V gene encodes CDR1 LGHDT and CDR2 YNNKEL (reference sequence).

This record comes from a study of T cells in Graves' hyperthyroidism and ophthalmopathy (dated by TCRdb to the late 2010s). With respect to the entire study: Peripheral blood samples were taken at the time of initial diagnosis, prior to any treatment. Thyroid tissue and blood T-cell repertoires from six Graves' hyperthyroidism patients were also compared in the study. The 75 to 100 discovery patients were randomly divided into training and test sets at a 7:3 ratio. According to the paper, TCR Vbeta CDR3 sequencing was carried out on roughly 130 peripheral blood samples, which came from 40 to 45 ophthalmopathy, 75 or so hyperthyroidism and roughly 17 progressor patients. TCR V-J signatures able to tell the groups apart were searched for in a discovery cohort of about a hundred patients, of whom approximately 40 had Graves' ophthalmopathy and more than 55 had stable Graves' hyperthyroidism. Once sampling was done, hyperthyroidism patients were given methimazole at a starting dose of 30 mg daily, whereas ophthalmopathy patients were given high-dose intravenous methylprednisolone. An independent validation cohort of 18 to 20 hyperthyroidism patients and approximately 17 patients who later progressed to ophthalmopathy tested prospective prediction of ophthalmopathy. General conclusions and limits of the study: In validation, the model predicted progression to ophthalmopathy a median of approximately 6.3 months before onset, with 65% to 71% sensitivity and roughly 77% specificity. Most expanded thyroid clonotypes (frequency above 0.001) were also detected in blood, a finding suggesting that blood repertoires may reflect thyroid immune responses. No statistical method was used to fix the sample size in advance, and group allocation was not hidden from the investigators. In cross-validation, a model built on a 13 V-J signature told ophthalmopathy apart from stable hyperthyroidism with approximately 90% sensitivity and roughly 83% specificity, and in testing the same model reached 80%/75%.

The TCR beta CDR3 regions were amplified from RNA transcripts. The first round of RT-PCR for the TCR CDR3 was performed with the HTBI primer set and the Qiagen OneStep RT-PCR kit. The libraries were constructed in a second round of multiplex PCR and then size-selected and purified. Paired-end sequencing of the libraries was performed with 100 bp reads on an Illumina HiSeq2000. For the original study's pipeline: SOAPnuke was used to process the raw data, throwing out any read that contained adapters or uncalled bases, had a mean Phred below 15, or lacked an exact constant-primer or identifier match. High-quality paired reads were merged using COPE v1.2.5, and each unique nucleotide sequence was defined as a clonotype. MiTCR v1.1 was used to align clonotypes to the IMGT TRBV, TRBD and TRBJ reference segments. Only V-J combinations with frequency above 0.0001, covering 99% to 99.2% of repertoires, were analysed. The TCS score was defined as F50 (clonal expansion) divided by E x V (chaos), with BLOSUM62-based TCRdist calculated between CDR3 peptides within each V-J. Welch's t-statistics and random forest reduced roughly 500 V-J features to about 12, which were used in a naive Bayes classifier (R e1071). TCRdb itself trimmed the public reads at Q25 with fastp, ran MiXCR and retained productive beta chains. When rows share a CDR3 protein, they turn into one entry using the most common DNA and genes. TCRdb's processing, not the study's, gives the V and J calls here. The sample table records some 560,000 distinct CDR3 sequences; approximately 14% of these occur just once. The ten largest clones represent under 7.5% of the sample.

The TCR originated in a woman younger than 45 with Graves' hyperthyroidism. The chain couples TRBV3-1 to TRBJ1-3; no D gene is confidently identified. The sequencing sample was made of blood. In nucleotides, the sequence is TGTGCCAGCAGCCCTTGGCAGTCTGGAAACACCATATATTTT. Protein translation: CASSPWQSGNTIYF. The reference TRBV3-1 and TRBJ1-3 proteins fill in what lies around the CDR3, so the full variable domain reads DTAVSQTPKYLVTQMGNDKSIKCEQNLGHDTMYWYKQDSKKFLKIMFSYNNKELIINETVPNRFSPKSPDKAHLNLHINSLELGDSAVYFCASSPWQSGNTIYFGEGSWLTVV.